What follows are 24 T cell receptor beta chains derived from one specimen sequenced in a study of cytomegalovirus exposure and HLA in healthy donors (dated by TCRdb to the late 2010s). The library relied on the immunoSEQ multiplex PCR assay. A mixture of 60 forward primers for TCR Vbeta segments and 13 reverse primers for TCR Jbeta segments was used in the multiplex PCR. In its TCRdb copy, this immuneACCESS table keeps in-frame sequences only and misses some clones. Where compared with another copy, unresolved V genes explain less than half of these, and the others have no known cause. The sample table holds approximately 140,000 clones, of which roughly three quarters were seen once. The ten largest make up approximately 5% of the sample. Sequencing was done on a sample of PBMCs. Every receptor here comes from a woman between 50 and 59 years old in good health and CMV-seronegative.

The DNA of the CDR3 is TGTGCCAGCAGTGGCCGACAGGGGAGAACTGAAGCTTTCTTT. This sequence encodes CASSGRQGRTEAFF. The rearrangement uses TRBV6-1 and TRBJ1-1; 8 bases align to TRBD1. J gave up 5 bases and V 4 bases, and 6 bases lay outside the gene matches. CDR3 size: 14 residues. Per the germline V gene, CDR1 is MNHNS and CDR2 is SASEGT.

CDR3 nucleotides: TGTGCCAGCAGCGGTTCGGTTAACTATGGCTACACCTTC. The encoded protein is CASSGSVNYGYTF. The chain joins TRBV9 to TRBJ1-2, with D hard to call. Germline CDR1 is SGDLS and CDR2 is YYNGEE. The CDR3 loop spans 13 amino acids. V lost 3 bases and J lost 1, with 7 bases in between.

The CDR3 here is CASSIQGEGDTEAFF. As DNA, the CDR3 is TGTGCCAGTAGTATACAGGGGGAAGGGGACACTGAAGCTTTCTTT. The V call is TRBV19, the J call TRBJ1-1; 7 nucleotides match TRBD1. After removal of 2 bases from V and 3 bases from J, the junction contained 6 bases not matched to a gene. This CDR3 is built from 15 residues. Germline CDR1 is LNHDA and CDR2 is SQIVND (reference sequence).

The rearrangement uses TRBV9 and TRBJ2-2; perhaps TRBD1 as D (5 bases). Per germline, CDR1 SGDLS and CDR2 YYNGEE. This CDR3 comprises 16 residues. V was clipped by 1 base and J by 3 bases, with 13 bases between them. The CDR3 region has the DNA TGTGCCAGCAGCGTACTCCATTCGACAGACACCGGGGAGCTGTTTTTT. Translated: CASSVLHSTDTGELFF.

This clone was seen more than once but under ten times. V usage is TRBV12-5 and J usage is TRBJ2-4, with TRBD1 as a possible D gene (6 bases). Trimming pared 2 bases from V and 5 bases from J, leaving 22 bases between. The CDR3 runs 18 residues. The V gene's germline CDR1 is LGHNT and CDR2 FRNRAP. The CDR3 sequence: CASGLIQTLQGEENIQYF. The CDR3 DNA reads as TGTGCTAGTGGTTTGATTCAGACCCTACAGGGCGAGGAAAACATTCAGTACTTC. Full variable domain (outside the CDR3, taken from reference TRBV12-5 and TRBJ2-4): DARVTQTPRHKVTEMGQEVTMRCQPILGHNTVFWYRQTMMQGLELLAYFRNRAPLDDSGMPKDRFSAEMPDATLATLKIQPSEPRDSAVYFCASGLIQTLQGEENIQYFGAGTRLSVL.

The V call is TRBV23-1, the J call TRBJ1-5; 8 nucleotides align to TRBD1. TRBV23-1 is an ORF, with its function uncertain. The V segment lost 0 bases and the J segment 4 bases; nucleotides outside the gene matches: 8. CDR3 length: 17 amino acids. CDR3 amino acids: CASSQSTDRDLNQPQHF. In nucleotides, the CDR3 is TGCGCCAGCAGTCAATCTACGGACAGGGACCTAAATCAGCCCCAGCATTTT.

V and J are TRBV11-1 and TRBJ2-1; no clear D gene. The CDR3 is 12 residues long. The V and J ends lost 5 bases and 10 bases respectively, with 12 bases between them. Looked up from germline, CDR1 is SGHAT and CDR2 is FQDESV (reference sequence). The CDR3 region is CASSRTEYEQFF. CDR3 coding DNA: TGTGCCAGCAGCCGCACCGAGTACGAGCAGTTCTTC. The full variable domain, with the rest looked up from reference TRBV11-1 and TRBJ2-1, is EAEVAQSPRYKITEKSQAVAFWCDPISGHATLYWYRQILGQGPELLVQFQDESVVDDSQLPKDRFSAERLKGVDSTLKIQPAELGDSAMYLCASSRTEYEQFFGPGTRLTVL.

A few counts support this clone. The chain uses TRBV6-9 and TRBJ1-2; maybe TRBD1 (5 bases). Trimming stripped 8 bases from V and 4 bases from J, with 14 bases between. Germline V CDR1 and CDR2: MNHGY, SVAAGI. CDR3 length equals 13 residues. The chain's CDR3 is CASVIRQSYGYTF. CDR3 in DNA: TGTGCCAGCGTCATTCGACAGAGCTATGGCTACACCTTC.

V usage is TRBV28 and J usage is TRBJ2-3, with 7 positions matching TRBD2. CDR3 length equals 18 residues. Germline V gene lookup returns CDR1 MDHEN and CDR2 SYDVKM. The V and J ends lost 8 bases and 0 bases, in that order; junction bases with no gene match: 17. The CDR3 sequence is CASAPASGNMGSTDTQYF. CDR3 nucleotide sequence: TGTGCCAGCGCCCCGGCTAGCGGCAATATGGGTAGCACAGATACGCAGTATTTT.

V is TRBV7-9 and J is TRBJ2-1; D unclear. Per germline, CDR1 SEHNR and CDR2 FQNEAQ (reference sequence). This CDR3 has 14 residues. Trimming stripped 6 bases from V and 3 bases from J, with 12 bases between. The DNA of the CDR3 is TGTGCCAGCAGTAAGCCGACACTCTACAATGAGCAGTTCTTC. Its translation is CASSKPTLYNEQFF.

This clone was seen a few times. The V and J genes are TRBV18 and TRBJ1-5; the match to TRBD1 covers 8 bases. Germline V CDR1 and CDR2: KGHSH, LQKENI. V trimming: 1 base; J trimming: 4 bases; junction bases outside the gene matches: 3. CDR3 length equals 15 residues. CDR3 sequence: CASSPRTGMNQPQHF. The CDR3 DNA sequence: TGTGCCAGCTCACCACGGACAGGGATGAATCAGCCCCAGCATTTT.

The rearrangement uses TRBV10-1 and TRBJ1-4; D is perhaps TRBD1 (5 bases). The CDR3 consists of 13 residues. Germline assignment: CDR1 WNHNN and CDR2 SYGVQD (reference sequence). With 2 bases removed from V and 7 bases from J, the gap between germline ends came to 8 bases. CDR3 residues: CASSEGGTEKLFF. DNA of the CDR3: TGCGCCAGCAGTGAGGGGGGGACTGAAAAACTGTTTTTT.

A few counts support this clone. This chain links TRBV18 with TRBJ2-7; 7 nucleotides agree with TRBD1. Germline V gene sequence: CDR1 KGHSH, CDR2 LQKENI. The V segment lost 3 bases and the J segment 0 bases; nucleotides outside the gene matches: 5. This CDR3 spans 15 amino acids. CDR3 region: CASSPRQGNSYEQYF. In DNA, the CDR3 is TGTGCCAGCTCACCGAGACAGGGAAACTCCTACGAGCAGTACTTC. Complete variable domain (other parts from reference TRBV18 and TRBJ2-7): NAGVMQNPRHLVRRRGQEARLRCSPMKGHSHVYWYRQLPEEGLKFMVYLQKENIIDESGMPKERFSAEFPKEGPSILRIQQVVRGDSAAYFCASSPRQGNSYEQYFGPGTRLTVT.

V is TRBV9 and J is TRBJ1-2, with D unresolved. The CDR3 contains 12 residues. V lost 0 bases, J lost 4 bases, and 4 bases lay in between. CDR1 is SGDLS and CDR2 is YYNGEE in the germline V gene. The CDR3: CASSVGSYGYTF. The CDR3 nucleotides are TGTGCCAGCAGCGTAGGCAGCTATGGCTACACCTTC.

The rearrangement links TRBV7-8 to TRBJ2-7; 7 bases align to TRBD2. The CDR3 loop spans 15 amino acids. Trimming cost V 2 bases and J 3 bases; bases outside gene matches: 7. CDR1 is SGHVS, CDR2 FQNEAQ, per germline. In DNA, the CDR3 is TGTGCCAGCAGCTTAACGACGGGGGGTGGCTACGAGCAGTACTTC. Translation gives CASSLTTGGGYEQYF.

The chain uses TRBV7-8 and TRBJ1-5; D is uncertain. The CDR3 covers 14 residues. In germline, CDR1 is SGHVS, CDR2 FQNEAQ. Trimming pared 2 bases from V and 6 bases from J, leaving 11 bases between. The CDR3 region is CASSLSTVLQPQHF. DNA for the CDR3: TGTGCCAGCAGCTTATCCACAGTCCTTCAGCCCCAGCATTTT.

The chain combines TRBV15 with TRBJ2-2; tentative D call: TRBD2 (5 bases). Germline-derived CDR1 and CDR2 are LNHNV and YYDKDF (reference sequence). Deletions cut 6 bases from V and 2 bases from J, with 13 bases between. The CDR3 has 15 amino acids. CDR3: CATSIRTGNTGELFF. The CDR3 nucleotides are TGTGCCACCAGTATTCGGACGGGAAACACCGGGGAGCTGTTTTTT.

This chain connects TRBV7-6 to TRBJ2-3, with D possibly being TRBD1 (6 bases). The V gene lost 1 base and the J gene lost 6 bases, with 14 bases spanning the gap. CDR3 length: 15 residues. CDR1 is SGHVS, CDR2 FNYEAQ, per germline. CDR3 amino acids: CASSLEGVWDDTQYF. Written as DNA, the CDR3 is TGTGCCAGCAGCTTAGAGGGGGTGTGGGACGATACGCAGTATTTT.

V gene TRBV6-5 combines with J gene TRBJ1-5; 10 bases agree with TRBD1. The CDR3 runs to 14 residues. V lost 5 bases to trimming and J lost 5 bases; unmatched junction nucleotides: 3. Germline CDR1 is MNHEY and CDR2 is SVGAGI. The CDR3 DNA reads as TGTGCCAGCAGTCGCGGGACAGGGGATCAGCCCCAGCATTTT. Translation gives CASSRGTGDQPQHF.

The chain uses TRBV5-1 and TRBJ2-1, with TRBD2 matching over 8 bases. The V segment lost 4 bases and the J segment 8 bases; nucleotides outside the gene matches: 11. CDR3 size: 15 residues. Germline CDR1 and CDR2: SGHRS and YFSETQ. The CDR3 sequence: CASSLGAREGDEQFF. The DNA of the CDR3 is TGCGCCAGCAGCCTCGGGGCCCGGGAGGGAGATGAGCAGTTCTTC.

V and J are TRBV6-6 and TRBJ2-7, with D possibly TRBD2 on 7 matching bases. CDR1 MNHNY and CDR2 SVGAGI come from the germline V gene (reference sequence). The CDR3 runs to 16 residues. V dropped 0 bases and J dropped 4 bases, with 16 bases sitting between them. The CDR3 protein is CASSYSPAGARYEQYF. Here the CDR3 DNA reads TGTGCCAGCAGTTACTCCCCTGCGGGGGCAAGGTACGAGCAGTACTTC.

This chain connects TRBV5-1 to TRBJ1-1, with TRBD1 identical over 8 bases. CDR1 and CDR2 from the germline V gene are SGHRS and YFSETQ. The CDR3 runs to 14 residues. V lost 4 bases and J lost 2; bases outside the gene matches: 4. The CDR3 DNA reads TGCGCCAGCAGCCTAGACAGGGGTAACACTGAAGCTTTCTTT. Residues: CASSLDRGNTEAFF.

This clone occurred a few times. The rearrangement joins TRBV4-2 to TRBJ2-1; 11 nucleotides agree with TRBD1. Germline CDR1 reads LGHNA; CDR2 reads YNFKEQ. The V segment lost 7 bases and the J segment 6 bases; nucleotides outside the gene matches: 8. The CDR3 is 15 amino acids. DNA for the CDR3: TGTGCCAGCACCGAGGGACAGGGGGATCTCAATGAGCAGTTCTTC. This translates into CASTEGQGDLNEQFF.

The chain recombines TRBV11-2 with TRBJ1-2; D ambiguous. Germline values: CDR1 SGHAT, CDR2 FQNNGV. This CDR3 spans 12 amino acids. Trimming pared 5 bases from V and 4 bases from J, leaving 8 bases between. Here the CDR3 reads CASSPSGYGYTF. CDR3 DNA: TGTGCCAGCAGCCCGTCCGGCTATGGCTACACCTTC. Looking up the rest from reference TRBV11-2 and TRBJ1-2 gives the full variable domain: EAGVAQSPRYKIIEKRQSVAFWCNPISGHATLYWYQQILGQGPKLLIQFQNNGVVDDSQLPKDRFSAERLKGVDSTLKIQPAKLEDSAVYLCASSPSGYGYTFGSGTRLTVV.